The 25 T cell receptor beta chains listed next were all sequenced from one sample in a study of identifying expanded T cells in peripheral blood. Measured with immunoSEQ multiplex PCR; TCRdb has only the in-frame clones, and not every one. The sample includes around 85,000 clones, approximately 90% seen only once; the top ten take roughly 20%. Sequenced input: blood. The origin of the receptors is a person aged 18 to 75 in good health.

The rearrangement uses TRBV7-2 and TRBJ1-4, with TRBD1 matching 9 bases. Germline CDR1 is SGHTA and CDR2 is FQGNSA. The V gene end was trimmed by 5 bases and the J gene end by 6 bases; junction bases not matched to a gene: 4. This CDR3 is built from 14 residues. DNA for the CDR3: TGTGCCAGCAGCCCACGGACAGGGGATGAAAAACTGTTTTTT. Its translation is CASSPRTGDEKLFF.

This chain joins TRBV7-9 and TRBJ2-7; no clear D gene. In germline, CDR1 is SEHNR, CDR2 FQNEAQ (reference sequence). V was shortened by 4 bases and J by 0 bases, with 13 bases between the two germline ends. The CDR3 extends over 15 amino acids. The CDR3 coding sequence is TGTGCCAGCAGCTCACCCTCGGGCTACTCCTACGAGCAGTACTTC. Translating gives CASSSPSGYSYEQYF.

Remarks on this clone: Compared with germline, one end of the junction differs, possibly owing to a read error. J is TRBJ2-7 and V is TRBV7-2; 8 positions agree with TRBD2. Germline-derived CDR1 and CDR2 are SGHTA and FQGNSA. CDR3 length: 13 residues. The CDR3 reads CASSLDLAGEDVF. CDR3 DNA sequence: TGTGCCAGCAGCTTGGACCTAGCGGGCGAGGACGTGTTC.

This rearrangement joins TRBV10-3 to TRBJ2-7, with D perhaps matching TRBD2 (6 bases). The germline V gene encodes CDR1 ENHRY and CDR2 SYGVKD. Trimming left V 5 bases short and J 6 bases short, with 8 bases between. The CDR3 extends over 11 amino acids. CDR3 nucleotide sequence: TGTGCCATCAGTCTGCGGGGCGAGCAGTACTTC. Translation gives CAISLRGEQYF.

This clone was recorded once. The rearrangement links TRBV7-6 to TRBJ2-5; 11 bases align to TRBD2. CDR1 SGHVS and CDR2 FNYEAQ come from the germline V gene. V gave up 8 bases and J gave up 1 base; unmatched junction bases: 6. CDR3 length equals 15 residues. The CDR3 nucleotides are TGTGCCAGCGGAACTAGCGGGGGCCCCCAAGAGACCCAGTACTTC. It translates to CASGTSGGPQETQYF.

The rearrangement joins TRBV7-7 to TRBJ2-3, with 8 bases fitting TRBD1. Trimming cost V 3 bases and J 0 bases; bases outside gene matches: 2. CDR3 length: 15 amino acids. Germline lookup yields CDR1 SSHAT and CDR2 FNYEAQ (reference sequence). The CDR3 DNA is TGTGCCAGCAGCTTGCAGGGGGCGAGCACAGATACGCAGTATTTT. Translation: CASSLQGASTDTQYF.

The chain recombines TRBV5-1 with TRBJ1-2; no reliable D call. V gave up 0 bases and J gave up 4 bases, with 10 bases separating them. CDR3 length: 14 amino acids. The germline CDR1 and CDR2 sequences are SGHRS and YFSETQ. CDR3 loop: CASSLEGSLYGYTF. The CDR3 coding sequence is TGCGCCAGCAGCTTGGAAGGCTCCCTCTATGGCTACACCTTC.

This rearrangement joins TRBV7-2 to TRBJ1-5; D not certain. Trimming took off 1 base at V and 7 bases at J, with 5 bases between the two ends. The CDR3 contains 12 residues. Germline loops: CDR1 SGHTA, CDR2 FQGNSA. The CDR3 coding sequence is TGTGCCAGCAGCTTAGATGACCAGCCCCAGCATTTT. Protein product: CASSLDDQPQHF.

The sample holds one count of this clone. The chain carries TRBV7-2 and TRBJ2-3, with 7 nucleotides matching TRBD2. CDR3 length: 15 amino acids. The V gene end was trimmed by 2 bases and the J gene end by 2 bases; junction bases not matched to a gene: 4. The germline gives CDR1 SGHTA, CDR2 FQGNSA. CDR3 amino acids: CASSLRAGITDTQYF. The CDR3 nucleotides read TGTGCCAGCAGCTTAAGAGCGGGGATCACAGATACGCAGTATTTT.

There are a few counts of this clone. For the CDR3, the DNA is TGTGCCAGCAGCAAGGACAGGGGTGATACGCAGTATTTT. Its translation is CASSKDRGDTQYF. V and J are TRBV7-7 and TRBJ2-3, with 9 bases that match TRBD1. There are 13 residues in the CDR3. Trimming at V came to 5 bases and at J to 6 bases, leaving 3 bases not matched to a gene. CDR1 SSHAT and CDR2 FNYEAQ come from the germline V gene (reference sequence).

This clone was seen a single time. The J gene is TRBJ1-1, the V gene TRBV6-5; D remains ambiguous. CDR1 and CDR2 from the germline V gene are MNHEY and SVGAGI. The CDR3 is 14 amino acids. With 6 bases removed from V and 8 bases from J, the gap between germline ends came to 19 bases. The CDR3: CASSRPPKLREAFF. For the CDR3, the DNA is TGTGCCAGCAGCCGGCCACCAAAGTTACGGGAAGCTTTCTTT.

The rearrangement joins TRBV7-2 to TRBJ1-1; D is unclear. CDR1 SGHTA and CDR2 FQGNSA come from the germline V gene. Trimming pared 5 bases from V and 1 base from J, leaving 11 bases between. This CDR3 has 14 residues. CDR3 loop: CASSPSGTNTEAFF. The CDR3 nucleotides are TGTGCCAGCAGCCCTAGTGGAACGAACACTGAAGCTTTCTTT.

The chain is built from TRBV6-5 and TRBJ2-7; the D gene is possibly TRBD2 (5 bases). V shed 3 bases and J shed 6 bases, with 15 bases lying between them. In germline, CDR1 is MNHEY, CDR2 SVGAGI. CDR3 length: 14 residues. The CDR3 sequence: CASSYGVASREQYF. The CDR3 nucleotides read TGTGCCAGCAGTTATGGGGTAGCGTCCCGCGAGCAGTACTTC.

The V gene is TRBV6-6, the J gene TRBJ2-3; the D gene is possibly TRBD2 (5 bases). V gave up 7 bases and J gave up 1 base, with 15 bases separating them. This CDR3 region has 15 residues. Germline CDR1 MNHNY, CDR2 SVGAGI (reference sequence). The CDR3 bases are TGTGCCAGCATACCTAGCTTCTTCGGCACAGATACGCAGTATTTT. It translates to CASIPSFFGTDTQYF.

The genes are TRBV9 and TRBJ2-3, with D perhaps assigned TRBD1 or TRBD2 (6 bases each). CDR3 length equals 14 residues. Trimming removed 0 bases from V and 3 bases from J, with 8 bases in between. Germline CDR1 reads SGDLS; CDR2 reads YYNGEE. CDR3 DNA: TGTGCCAGCAGCGTAGAGGGGGGAACAGATACGCAGTATTTT. It codes for CASSVEGGTDTQYF.

The CDR3: CASSQVLAGGGELFF. DNA of the CDR3: TGTGCCAGCAGCCAAGTACTAGCGGGGGGCGGGGAGCTGTTTTTT. This chain uses TRBV4-2 with TRBJ2-2; 12 positions agree with TRBD2. The CDR3 is made up of 15 amino acids. From germline, CDR1 is LGHNA and CDR2 YNFKEQ. Losses at the gene ends were 1 base for V and 7 bases for J; bases not matched to a gene: 1.

The J gene is TRBJ2-1, the V gene TRBV4-1, with D maybe TRBD1 (5 bases). CDR3 length equals 16 residues. Germline V CDR1 and CDR2: MGHRA, YSYEKL. V lost 1 base to trimming and J lost 4 bases, with 14 bases between them. Here the CDR3 reads CASSQGRGGRYNEQFF. The CDR3 DNA follows: TGCGCCAGCAGCCAAGGAAGGGGCGGAAGATACAATGAGCAGTTCTTC.

This clone was seen just once. The V call is TRBV27, the J call TRBJ2-7, with TRBD2 as a possible D gene (7 bases). Trimming took 5 bases from V and 0 from J, leaving 32 bases between them. The CDR3 runs 21 residues. The germline gives CDR1 MNHEY, CDR2 SMNVEV (reference sequence). CDR3 coding DNA: TGTGCCAGCAGTCCCGAGCCAGTAGCGTGGGGGGGGCTTCGCAGCTCCTACGAGCAGTACTTC. It codes for CASSPEPVAWGGLRSSYEQYF.

The chain is built from TRBV4-3 and TRBJ1-6; tentative D call: TRBD1 (6 bases). Germline lookup yields CDR1 LGHNA and CDR2 YSLEER. The CDR3 length is 15 residues. The V and J ends lost 0 bases and 10 bases respectively, with 13 bases between them. CDR3 coding DNA: TGCGCCAGCAGCCAAGAGGGGGCCCCGACCTCACCCCTCCACTTT. Amino acids: CASSQEGAPTSPLHF.

This chain connects TRBV11-2 to TRBJ2-1, with 7 positions matching TRBD2. The CDR3 is 17 residues long. V was pared by 5 bases and J by 0 bases, with 10 bases of the junction left unmatched. The germline V gene has CDR1 SGHAT and CDR2 FQNNGV. CDR3 DNA sequence: TGTGCCAGCAGCCCCCGAGGGAGGGGAGGCTCCTACAATGAGCAGTTCTTC. It translates to CASSPRGRGGSYNEQFF. The full variable domain, with the rest looked up from reference TRBV11-2 and TRBJ2-1, is EAGVAQSPRYKIIEKRQSVAFWCNPISGHATLYWYQQILGQGPKLLIQFQNNGVVDDSQLPKDRFSAERLKGVDSTLKIQPAKLEDSAVYLCASSPRGRGGSYNEQFFGPGTRLTVL.

The chain joins TRBV5-1 to TRBJ1-2, with D maybe TRBD1 (6 bases). CDR3 size: 14 residues. Trimming stripped 1 base from V and 4 bases from J, with 11 bases between. CDR1 and CDR2 (germline): SGHRS, YFSETQ. This CDR3 is CASSLTGTFYGYTF. The CDR3 bases are TGCGCCAGCAGCTTGACCGGGACATTCTATGGCTACACCTTC.

This rearrangement joins TRBV13 to TRBJ1-6, with TRBD1 matching 11 bases. There are 17 residues in the CDR3. Germline lookup yields CDR1 PRHDT and CDR2 FYEKMQ (reference sequence). J gave up 4 bases and V 0 bases, and 2 bases lay outside the gene matches. The CDR3 spells CASSLGDRGRYNSPLHF. CDR3 nucleotides: TGTGCCAGCAGCTTAGGGGACAGGGGGCGTTATAATTCACCCCTCCACTTT.

The CDR3 spells CSAEGRAGGRYGYTF. CDR3 DNA sequence: TGCAGCGCGGAGGGTAGGGCAGGGGGCCGCTATGGCTACACCTTC. The rearrangement joins TRBV29-1 to TRBJ1-2, with 8 bases matching TRBD1. Unmatched junction bases numbered 14, after V lost 7 bases and J lost 4 bases. Looked up from germline, CDR1 is SQVTM and CDR2 is ANQGSEA. This CDR3 comprises 15 residues.

This chain connects TRBV6-5 to TRBJ1-6, with D maybe TRBD1 (6 bases). The CDR3 contains 15 residues. Germline CDR1 reads MNHEY; CDR2 reads SVGAGI. V was pared by 0 bases and J by 6 bases, with 9 bases between. CDR3 nucleotide sequence: TGTGCCAGCAGTTACTCTCGGACAGTTAATTCACCCCTCCACTTT. It translates to CASSYSRTVNSPLHF.

The genes are TRBV27 and TRBJ2-2; D is unclear. The CDR3 is 14 residues long. V was pared by 0 bases and J by 2 bases, with 4 bases between. CDR1 is MNHEY, CDR2 SMNVEV, per germline (reference sequence). In DNA, the CDR3 is TGTGCCAGCAGTTTATCGGGAAACACCGGGGAGCTGTTTTTT. Translating gives CASSLSGNTGELFF.